This T cell receptor beta chain was sequenced during a study of blood T cell repertoires in COVID-19. As for the study in general: Specimens from acute and convalescent COVID-19 originated in the United States, Italy and Spain. PBMCs, B-cell-depleted T cells, or T cells were the source of the cDNA or gDNA that made up the material.

Profiled with immunoSEQ multiplex PCR; TCRdb holds only in-frame clones, not every one. The data hold roughly 180,000 clones, with approximately 81% observed a single time. V dropped 1 base and J dropped 5 bases, with 8 bases sitting between them. Germline V gene lookup returns CDR1 LGHDT and CDR2 YNNKEL (reference sequence). The CDR3 has 13 amino acids. The rearrangement joins TRBV3-1 (or the pseudogene TRBV3-2) to TRBJ1-1; D is ambiguous. Sequenced material: peripheral blood. This clonotype originated in a woman in her forties or fifties with COVID-19, enrolled during active disease. For the CDR3, the DNA is TGTGCCAGCAGCCAAGGACTTACAACTGAAGCTTTCTTT. This encodes CASSQGLTTEAFF.